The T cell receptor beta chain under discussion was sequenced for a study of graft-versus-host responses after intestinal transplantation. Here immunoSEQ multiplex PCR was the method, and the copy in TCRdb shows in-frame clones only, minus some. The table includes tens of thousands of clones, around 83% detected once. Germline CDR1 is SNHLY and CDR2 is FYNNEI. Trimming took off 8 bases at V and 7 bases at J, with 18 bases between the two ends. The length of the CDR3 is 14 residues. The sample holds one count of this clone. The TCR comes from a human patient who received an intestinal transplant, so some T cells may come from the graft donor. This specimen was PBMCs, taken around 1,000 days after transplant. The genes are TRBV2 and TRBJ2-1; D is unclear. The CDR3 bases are TGTGCCAGCTTCCCGCCTACGGGCCGGAATGAGCAGTTCTTC. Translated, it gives CASFPPTGRNEQFF. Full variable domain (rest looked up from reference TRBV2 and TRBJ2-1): EPEVTQTPSHQVTQMGQEVILRCVPISNHLYFYWYRQILGQKVEFLVSFYNNEISEKSEIFDDQFSVERPDGSNFTLKIRSTKLEDSAMYFCASFPPTGRNEQFFGPGTRLTVL.